These T cell receptor beta chains were read from a single sample in a study of blood T cell repertoires in COVID-19. TCRdb's copy holds only in-frame clones and misses some; the assay was immunoSEQ multiplex PCR. The data contain some 120,000 clones, approximately 90% of them singletons. The sequencing input was peripheral blood. Receptors originate from a man aged 45-65 years with acute or convalescent COVID-19. CDR3s include the opening cysteine and the closing phenylalanine or tryptophan. A D gene is named only where the DNA matches it firmly. The size entry is marked missing in some rows and otherwise reads once, few, many or a size class.

j_call | d_call | v_call | clone_size | cdr3_aa | cdr3_nt
TRBJ2-3 | . | TRBV11-2 | . | CASSLTAGGVGTDTQYF | TGTGCCAGCAGTTTAACGGCGGGTGGGGTGGGCACAGATACGCAGTATTTT
TRBJ2-1 | TRBD1 | TRBV5-1 | . | CASSLRQGDTYNEQFF | TGCGCCAGCAGCTTGAGACAGGGGGACACCTACAATGAGCAGTTCTTC
TRBJ2-5 | TRBD1 | TRBV4-1 | . | CASSQVQGAAETQYF | TGCGCCAGCAGCCAAGTACAGGGGGCCGCAGAGACCCAGTACTTC
TRBJ1-2 | . | TRBV7-8 | . | CASSLAVGPSLEGGYTF | TGTGCCAGCAGCTTAGCAGTAGGACCCTCCCTAGAGGGTGGCTACACCTTC
TRBJ2-7 | TRBD2 | TRBV27 | . | CASSLSWSGNEQYF | TGTGCCAGCAGTTTATCGTGGAGCGGGAACGAGCAGTACTTC
TRBJ1-4 | . | TRBV7-9 | . | CASSWAGNEKLFF | TGTGCCAGCAGTTGGGCGGGGAATGAAAAACTGTTTTTT
TRBJ1-3 | TRBD1 | TRBV5-4 | few | CASSRDRGFDSGNTIYF | TGTGCCAGCAGCCGGGACAGGGGCTTCGACTCTGGAAACACCATATATTTT
TRBJ1-2 | TRBD1 | TRBV5-1 | . | CASSLAGQGDGYTF | TGCGCCAGCAGCTTGGCGGGACAGGGTGACGGCTACACCTTC
TRBJ2-2 | . | TRBV21-1 | . | CASSKDSGGGGELFF | TGTGCCAGCAGCAAAGATTCGGGGGGCGGCGGGGAGCTGTTTTTT
TRBJ2-1 | TRBD2 | TRBV6-2/TRBV6-3 | once | CASSRTSGRVEQFF | TGTGCCAGCAGCCGGACTAGCGGGAGAGTTGAGCAGTTCTTC
TRBJ1-5 | . | TRBV5-1 | . | CASSPFPSQPQHF | TGCGCCAGCAGCCCGTTCCCCTCTCAGCCCCAGCATTTT
TRBJ1-3 | . | TRBV10-2 | . | CASSAGSGNTIYF | TGCGCCAGCAGTGCGGGCTCTGGAAACACCATATATTTT
TRBJ2-4 | . | TRBV7-9 | few | CASSLALANPRF | TGTGCCAGCAGCTTAGCCCTAGCGAACCCCCGTTTC
TRBJ2-1 | TRBD2 | TRBV11-2 | . | CASSFLTSGQSYNEQFF | TGTGCCAGCAGCTTCCTTACTAGCGGGCAGTCCTACAATGAGCAGTTCTTC
TRBJ2-2 | TRBD1 | TRBV7-9 | few | CASRLGQGAGGELFF | TGTGCCAGCAGGTTGGGACAGGGGGCCGGCGGGGAGCTGTTTTTT
TRBJ1-2 | . | TRBV19 | . | CASSSNWGDNYGYTF | TGTGCCAGTAGTTCCAATTGGGGAGATAACTATGGCTACACCTTC
TRBJ2-7 | TRBD1 | TRBV29-1 | few | CSSTGTGGNEQYF | TGCAGCTCTACCGGGACAGGCGGGAACGAGCAGTACTTC
TRBJ1-1 | TRBD1 | TRBV29-1 | . | CSVEGQGPMNTEAFF | TGCAGCGTTGAAGGACAGGGGCCCATGAACACTGAAGCTTTCTTT
TRBJ2-7 | TRBD1 | TRBV7-2 | . | CASSQDRGPGEQYF | TGTGCCAGCAGTCAAGACAGGGGGCCAGGCGAGCAGTACTTC
TRBJ1-6 | . | TRBV6-2/TRBV6-3 | . | CASSYGGPWDSPLHF | TGTGCCAGCAGTTACGGCGGCCCCTGGGATTCACCCCTCCACTTT
TRBJ2-2 | TRBD1 | TRBV7-7 | . | CASSRTGLHTGELFF | TGTGCCAGCAGCAGGACAGGGTTACACACCGGGGAGCTGTTTTTT
TRBJ1-1 | TRBD1 | TRBV7-9 | . | CASSSTPGQLPTRAFF | TGTGCCAGCAGCTCAACACCGGGACAGCTTCCTACTAGAGCTTTCTTT
TRBJ1-5 | . | TRBV21-1 | . | CASSKALGNQPQHF | TGTGCCAGCAGCAAGGCCCTTGGCAATCAGCCCCAGCATTTT
TRBJ2-7 | . | TRBV19 | once | CASSESGGTYEQYF | TGTGCCAGTAGTGAGAGTGGCGGGACCTACGAGCAGTACTTC
TRBJ2-7 | TRBD1 | TRBV5-1 | . | CASSFLGTGGYEQYF | TGCGCCAGCAGCTTCCTAGGGACAGGGGGCTACGAGCAGTACTTC
TRBJ1-3 | . | TRBV6-5 | . | CASSSDMDGNTIYF | TGTGCCAGCAGCTCCGACATGGATGGAAACACCATATATTTT
TRBJ2-7 | TRBD2 | TRBV19 | . | CASSLPVAGGEQYF | TGTGCCAGTAGTCTACCCGTCGCGGGGGGCGAGCAGTACTTC
TRBJ1-2 | . | TRBV3-1/TRBV3-2 | . | CASSQEWGVLGTF | TGTGCCAGCAGCCAAGAGTGGGGAGTGTTGGGCACCTTC
TRBJ2-2 | . | TRBV7-6 | . | CASSRRVESSAGELFF | TGTGCCAGCAGCCGCCGGGTTGAATCGAGCGCCGGGGAGCTGTTTTTT
TRBJ1-4 | . | TRBV25-1 | once | CATKGATNEKLFF | TGTGCCACTAAAGGAGCAACTAATGAAAAACTGTTTTTT
TRBJ2-7 | TRBD2 | TRBV6-6 | . | CASSGLVIVEQYF | TGTGCCAGCAGTGGACTAGTCATCGTTGAGCAGTACTTC
TRBJ2-7 | TRBD1 | TRBV19 | . | CASQGTGGIYEQYF | TGTGCCAGTCAAGGGACAGGGGGAATCTACGAGCAGTACTTC
TRBJ1-2 | . | TRBV5-1 | . | CASSLVGVGLTNNYGYTF | TGCGCCAGCAGCTTGGTGGGAGTCGGGCTTACGAATAACTATGGCTACACCTTC
TRBJ2-3 | TRBD2 | TRBV11-2 | . | CASSPQGGRARTDTQYF | TGTGCCAGCAGCCCTCAGGGCGGGAGGGCGAGAACAGATACGCAGTATTTT
TRBJ1-1 | . | TRBV30 | . | CAWSVWGGTEAFF | TGTGCCTGGAGTGTATGGGGAGGCACTGAAGCTTTCTTT
TRBJ1-4 | . | TRBV7-9 | . | CASSLIGSATDPNEKLFF | TGTGCCAGCAGCTTAATAGGGTCTGCGACAGATCCTAATGAAAAACTGTTTTTT
TRBJ2-3 | . | TRBV9 | . | CASSVVPTRPVSTDTQYF | TGTGCCAGCAGCGTAGTCCCTACTAGACCGGTTAGCACAGATACGCAGTATTTT
TRBJ2-7 | TRBD2 | TRBV7-9 | . | CAVPPSSGSSYEQYF | TGTGCCGTCCCCCCCTCTAGCGGAAGCTCCTACGAGCAGTACTTC
TRBJ1-4 | . | TRBV10-3 | . | CAISEVRAPGEKLFF | TGTGCCATCAGTGAGGTCAGGGCCCCAGGGGAAAAACTGTTTTTT
TRBJ1-5 | . | TRBV4-1 | . | CASSQGTANSNQPQHF | TGCGCCAGCAGCCAAGGGACAGCTAATAGCAATCAGCCCCAGCATTTT
TRBJ2-1 | TRBD2 | TRBV18 | . | CASSPISGRLMGTYNEQFF | TGTGCCAGCTCACCGATTAGCGGGAGGCTGATGGGGACCTACAATGAGCAGTTCTTC
TRBJ1-4 | TRBD1 | TRBV7-2 | . | CASSTGQGGNEKLFF | TGTGCCAGCAGCACCGGACAGGGGGGTAATGAAAAACTGTTTTTT
TRBJ1-5 | . | TRBV18 | . | CASSHRDRGPQHF | TGTGCCAGCTCCCACAGGGACCGGGGGCCCCAGCATTTT
TRBJ1-2 | TRBD1 | TRBV27 | . | CATRGQINYGYTF | TGTGCCACCCGGGGACAGATTAACTATGGCTACACCTTC
TRBJ1-1 | . | TRBV6-5 | . | CASSYDRSNTEAFF | TGTGCCAGCAGTTACGACAGGTCGAACACTGAAGCTTTCTTT
TRBJ2-7 | TRBD2 | TRBV11-2 | . | CASSSFPGLAGVNYEQYF | TGTGCCAGCAGCTCATTCCCGGGACTAGCGGGAGTCAACTACGAGCAGTACTTC
TRBJ1-2 | . | TRBV5-1 | . | CASRTRTRDGYTF | TGCGCCAGCAGAACCCGGACTAGGGATGGCTACACCTTC
TRBJ2-1 | . | TRBV5-4 | . | CASSLEGSSYNEQFF | TGTGCCAGCAGCTTGGAAGGGAGCTCCTACAATGAGCAGTTCTTC
TRBJ1-3 | . | TRBV4-1 | . | CASSQTTALNSGNTIYF | TGCGCCAGCAGCCAAACGACAGCACTAAACTCTGGAAACACCATATATTTT
TRBJ2-1 | . | TRBV5-5 | . | CASSLDYPQSKFF | TGTGCCAGCAGCTTGGACTACCCTCAAAGTAAGTTCTTC
TRBJ1-4 | . | TRBV18 | . | CASSPTGLRGNRAATNEKLFF | TGTGCCAGCTCACCAACGGGGCTCAGGGGAAATAGGGCCGCAACTAATGAAAAACTGTTTTTT
TRBJ2-5 | TRBD2 | TRBV30 | . | CAWSAALAGGQETQYF | TGTGCCTGGAGTGCGGCACTAGCGGGAGGGCAAGAGACCCAGTACTTC
TRBJ1-3 | . | TRBV7-2 | . | CASSLVPASSGNTIYF | TGTGCCAGCAGCTTAGTCCCAGCGAGCTCTGGAAACACCATATATTTT
TRBJ2-3 | TRBD2 | TRBV10-1 | . | CASSEAGGDTQYF | TGCGCCAGCAGTGAAGCGGGAGGAGATACGCAGTATTTT
TRBJ1-6 | TRBD1 | TRBV27 | . | CASSLFPWTGDSPLHF | TGTGCCAGCAGTTTATTCCCGTGGACAGGGGATTCACCCCTCCACTTT
TRBJ2-1 | TRBD2 | TRBV7-9 | . | CASSSGLAGGVYNEQFF | TGTGCCAGCAGCTCCGGACTAGCGGGAGGCGTTTACAATGAGCAGTTCTTC
TRBJ1-1 | TRBD1 | TRBV4-1 | . | CASSQEWDRDIPEAFF | TGCGCCAGCAGCCAAGAATGGGACAGGGACATCCCTGAAGCTTTCTTT
TRBJ2-1 | . | TRBV12-5 | . | CASGSQVDEQFF | TGTGCTAGTGGCTCACAGGTCGATGAGCAGTTCTTC
TRBJ1-2 | . | TRBV18 | few | CASSPDAGPYGYTF | TGTGCCAGCTCACCAGACGCAGGGCCCTATGGCTACACCTTC
TRBJ2-7 | . | TRBV29-1 | . | CSIRQEDSYEQYF | TGCAGCATACGACAGGAGGACTCCTACGAGCAGTACTTC